Below are 32 T cell receptor beta chains sequenced from a single sample in a study of T cells in Graves' hyperthyroidism and ophthalmopathy. The CDR3 regions of TCR beta were amplified from RNA transcripts. Initially, a first-round RT-PCR of the TCR CDR3 employed the HTBI primer set. MiXCR was run by TCRdb on the multiplex PCR reads, yielding one entry per CDR3 protein. The sample consists of roughly 180,000 distinct CDR3 sequences, 9.4% of them appearing once. The source material was blood. Every receptor here comes from a woman between 18 and 29 years old with Graves' hyperthyroidism that later progressed to Graves' ophthalmopathy.

The table lists this clonotype with many counts. The genes are TRBV6-2 or TRBV6-3 and TRBJ1-1, with D maybe TRBD1 (6 bases). The CDR3 consists of 13 residues. V was cut by 5 bases and J by 8 bases, with 15 bases left in between. CDR1 is MNHEY, CDR2 SVGEGT, per germline. The CDR3 DNA reads TGTGCCAGCAGTCCAGGGGCGCCAAGGGAAGCTTTCTTT. Encoded protein: CASSPGAPREAFF.

This clonotype has at least ten counts. The chain links TRBV9 to TRBJ1-1, with a weak D call TRBD1 (6 bases). CDR3 length equals 14 residues. Looked up from germline, CDR1 is SGDLS and CDR2 is YYNGEE. Between the trimmed V and J ends, which lost 1 base and 5 bases, there was a span of 12 bases. CDR3 sequence: CASSVQGMMTEAFF. The CDR3 DNA reads as TGTGCCAGCAGCGTACAGGGGATGATGACTGAAGCTTTCTTT.

This clonotype was counted many times. This CDR3 reads CASIKGPNTEAFF. The CDR3 nucleotides read TGTGCCAGTATCAAGGGACCGAACACTGAAGCTTTCTTT. This chain links TRBV19 with TRBJ1-1; possibly TRBD1 for D (5 bases). This CDR3 is built from 13 residues. Germline CDR1 LNHDA, CDR2 SQIVND (reference sequence). The V and J ends lost 7 bases and 1 base respectively, with 10 bases between them.

This clonotype was seen at least ten times. The V call is TRBV15, the J call TRBJ2-7; the D gene is possibly TRBD1 (6 bases). Trimming took off 3 bases at V and 7 bases at J, with 10 bases between the two ends. CDR3 length: 12 residues. Germline assignment: CDR1 LNHNV and CDR2 YYDKDF (reference sequence). CDR3 in DNA: TGTGCCACCAGCAGCACAGGGTTTGAGCAGTACTTC. Translated, it gives CATSSTGFEQYF. Drawing the rest from reference TRBV15 and TRBJ2-7, the complete variable domain is DAMVIQNPRYQVTQFGKPVTLSCSQTLNHNVMYWYQQKSSQAPKLLFHYYDKDFNNEADTPDNFQSRRPNTSFCFLDIRSPGLGDTAMYLCATSSTGFEQYFGPGTRLTVT.

This clonotype was detected many times. This chain joins TRBV3-1 and TRBJ1-5, with 10 bases fitting TRBD1. Losses at the gene ends were 8 bases for V and 7 bases for J; bases not matched to a gene: 5. This CDR3 region has 13 residues. Germline CDR1 is LGHDT and CDR2 is YNNKEL (reference sequence). The CDR3 sequence: CASSWDRGQPQHF. The CDR3 coding sequence is TGTGCCAGCTCATGGGACAGGGGCCAGCCCCAGCATTTT.

This clonotype has ten or more counts. The rearrangement joins TRBV2 to TRBJ2-7; D perhaps matches TRBD1 (7 bases). V was shortened by 7 bases and J by 6 bases, with 22 bases between the two germline ends. The CDR3 extends over 15 amino acids. Germline V gives CDR1 SNHLY, CDR2 FYNNEI. The chain's CDR3 is CASMRDSSLDSEQYF. The CDR3 DNA reads as TGTGCCAGCATGCGGGACAGTTCTTTGGACAGCGAGCAGTACTTC.

The table lists this clonotype with many counts. The genes are TRBV7-2 and TRBJ2-2; D remains ambiguous. Deletions cut 2 bases from V and 1 base from J, with 14 bases between. The CDR3 is made up of 17 amino acids. The germline CDR1 and CDR2 sequences are SGHTA and FQGNSA. This CDR3 reads CASSLTSRPWNTGELFF. In DNA form, the CDR3 reads TGTGCCAGCAGCTTAACGTCCCGCCCATGGAACACCGGGGAGCTGTTTTTT.

For this clonotype: This clone may be a read error of a much larger clone one base away. V and J are TRBV12-3 or TRBV12-4 and TRBJ2-7; D might be TRBD1 (5 bases). This CDR3 is built from 16 residues. Trimming left V 1 base short and J 3 bases short, with 16 bases between. This chain's CDR3 is CASSLEVVGALYEQYF. In DNA, the CDR3 is TGTGCCAGCAGTTTAGAGGTTGTTGGGGCACTCTACGAGCAGTACTTC.

Of note for this clonotype: A clone one base away is much larger, so this may be a read error. V and J are TRBV5-8 and TRBJ1-2; 12 bases map to TRBD1. CDR1 is SGHTS and CDR2 is YDEGEE in the germline V gene. The CDR3 spans 15 residues. The CDR3 nucleotides are TGTGCCAGCAGCATGGGACAGGGGGCGCGTGATGGCTGCACCTTC. Translated, it gives CASSMGQGARDGCTF.

V and J are TRBV4-1 and TRBJ1-5; TRBD1 might be the D (6 bases). Trimming cost V 0 bases and J 6 bases, with 9 bases left between them. The CDR3 contains 14 residues. Germline CDR1 MGHRA, CDR2 YSYEKL. The CDR3 bases are TGCGCCAGCAGCCAAGATGAGGGGGTTCAGCCCCAGCATTTT. Translation gives CASSQDEGVQPQHF.

This clonotype was counted a few times. Germline and junction disagree at one end, which may indicate a read error. V gene TRBV6-1 combines with J gene TRBJ2-5; 11 bases fit TRBD1. The germline gives CDR1 MNHNS, CDR2 SASEGT. This CDR3 comprises 15 residues. The DNA for the CDR3 is TGTGTCAGCAGGAGGGACAGGGGGATGTGGGAGACCCAGTACTTC. This translates into CVSRRDRGMWETQYF.

This clonotype was counted ten times or more. The CDR3 here is CASSGGRGPYEQYF. The CDR3 DNA reads TGTGCCAGCAGTGGTGGCAGGGGGCCCTACGAGCAGTACTTC. V gene TRBV2 combines with J gene TRBJ2-7, with 8 bases aligning to TRBD1. This CDR3 has 14 amino acids. Trimming removed 4 bases from V and 2 bases from J; junction bases left unmatched: 4. Germline V gene sequence: CDR1 SNHLY, CDR2 FYNNEI.

The gene calls are TRBV5-1 and TRBJ1-5; unclear D gene. V was pared by 0 bases and J by 4 bases, with 14 bases between. Germline values: CDR1 SGHRS, CDR2 YFSETQ. The CDR3 is 16 amino acids. For the CDR3, the DNA is TGCGCCAGCAGCTTGGCCAGCTCCCTCCGTAATCAGCCCCAGCATTTT. Residues: CASSLASSLRNQPQHF.

This clonotype was detected ten times or more. The V call is TRBV12-3 or TRBV12-4, the J call TRBJ1-4; 8 bases are a match to TRBD1. The CDR3 is 15 amino acids. Trimming at V came to 2 bases and at J to 5 bases, leaving 4 bases not matched to a gene. The CDR3 region is CASSLQGARNEKLFF. The CDR3, as DNA: TGTGCCAGCAGTTTACAGGGGGCGCGGAATGAAAAACTGTTTTTT.

This clonotype was seen many times. The chain is built from TRBV28 and TRBJ2-2; TRBD1 matches at 9 bases. The trim removed 1 base at V and 1 base at J, leaving 7 bases unmatched. Germline CDR1 MDHEN, CDR2 SYDVKM. This CDR3 has 18 amino acids. The CDR3 DNA follows: TGTGCCAGCAGTTTATCAAAGTGGGGACAGGGGAACACCGGGGAGCTGTTTTTT. Encoded protein: CASSLSKWGQGNTGELFF. Drawing the rest from reference TRBV28 and TRBJ2-2, the complete variable domain is DVKVTQSSRYLVKRTGEKVFLECVQDMDHENMFWYRQDPGLGLRLIYFSYDVKMKEKGDIPEGYSVSREKKERFSLILESASTNQTSMYLCASSLSKWGQGNTGELFFGEGSRLTVL.

This clonotype was recorded many times. The rearrangement links TRBV10-3 to TRBJ1-1; TRBD1 matches 8 bases. This CDR3 has 12 residues. With 10 bases clipped from V and 6 bases from J, the junction kept 7 bases outside the gene matches. The germline V gene has CDR1 ENHRY and CDR2 SYGVKD. CDR3 sequence: CATETGASEAFF. As DNA, the CDR3 is TGTGCCACCGAGACAGGGGCTTCTGAAGCTTTCTTT.

In this sample, this clonotype turned up many times. The chain carries TRBV27 and TRBJ2-7; 7 bases fit TRBD2. The CDR3 extends over 14 amino acids. V was clipped by 1 base and J by 1 base; unmatched bases: 1. Looked up from germline, CDR1 is MNHEY and CDR2 is SMNVEV (reference sequence). CDR3 protein: CASSLWGGSYEQYF. CDR3 bases: TGTGCCAGCAGTTTATGGGGGGGGTCCTACGAGCAGTACTTC.

This clonotype has only a few counts. This chain connects TRBV20-1 to TRBJ1-2, with a tentative D call TRBD1 (5 bases). There are 16 residues in the CDR3. The V gene's germline CDR1 is DFQATT and CDR2 SNEGSKA (reference sequence). V lost 2 bases, J lost 8 bases, and 24 bases lay in between. The CDR3 DNA follows: TGCAGTGCTAGACCGCCTTTGGGGGAAAAACGGGAGGGCTACACCTTC. Amino acid sequence: CSARPPLGEKREGYTF.

The chain is built from TRBV9 and TRBJ2-5; D remains unclear. The germline V and J ends were trimmed by 4 bases and 2 bases, with 12 bases remaining between them. CDR1 is SGDLS, CDR2 YYNGEE, per germline. This CDR3 has 14 residues. CDR3 bases: TGTGCCAGCAGCTCAGATCACAGACAAGAGACCCAGTACTTC. Translating gives CASSSDHRQETQYF.

This clonotype was counted a few times. The chain recombines TRBV7-9 with TRBJ2-2, with D uncertain. This CDR3 comprises 15 residues. Germline V gene lookup returns CDR1 SEHNR and CDR2 FQNEAQ (reference sequence). The germline V and J ends were trimmed by 1 base and 2 bases, with 8 bases remaining between them. Here the CDR3 reads CASSLGRVNTGELFF. As DNA, the CDR3 is TGTGCCAGCAGCTTAGGACGGGTAAACACCGGGGAGCTGTTTTTT. Based on the CDR3 plus reference TRBV7-9 and TRBJ2-2, the full variable domain is DTGVSQNPRHKITKRGQNVTFRCDPISEHNRLYWYRQTLGQGPEFLTYFQNEAQLEKSRLLSDRFSAERPKGSFSTLEIQRTEQGDSAMYLCASSLGRVNTGELFFGEGSRLTVL.

This clonotype was detected ten times or more. This chain uses TRBV7-2 with TRBJ2-5, with D possibly called TRBD1 or TRBD2 (5 bases each). The CDR3 spans 17 residues. V shed 2 bases and J shed 2 bases, with 18 bases lying between them. Germline loops: CDR1 SGHTA, CDR2 FQGNSA. The CDR3 nucleotides are TGTGCCAGCAGCTTAAATTTGGGGGACCGCGAACAAGAGACCCAGTACTTC. It codes for CASSLNLGDREQETQYF.

This chain uses TRBV20-1 with TRBJ1-1; D gene unclear. The CDR3 totals 13 residues. Germline-derived CDR1 and CDR2 are DFQATT and SNEGSKA (reference sequence). V dropped 0 bases and J dropped 4 bases, with 9 bases sitting between them. The CDR3 coding sequence is TGCAGTGCTAGAGAGGCATCTCCCACTGAAGCTTTCTTT. It codes for CSAREASPTEAFF.

There are many counts of this clonotype. This chain connects TRBV2 to TRBJ1-2; D is unclear. This CDR3 comprises 13 residues. V was clipped by 6 bases and J by 4 bases, with 12 bases between them. CDR1 and CDR2 from the germline V gene are SNHLY and FYNNEI. Here the CDR3 reads CASRTQGSYGYTF. Written as DNA, the CDR3 is TGTGCCAGCAGAACCCAAGGGAGCTATGGCTACACCTTC.

This clonotype was detected ten times or more. This chain uses TRBV5-5 with TRBJ1-5, with 10 bases fitting TRBD1. This CDR3 spans 14 amino acids. Germline V gene data show CDR1 as SGHKS and CDR2 as YYEKEE (reference sequence). Trimming cost V 3 bases and J 7 bases; bases outside gene matches: 4. CDR3 DNA: TGTGCCAGCAGCTACGGGACAGGGGAACAGCCCCAGCATTTT. It specifies CASSYGTGEQPQHF.

The genes are TRBV20-1 and TRBJ1-2; D gene unclear. The V end was cut by 0 bases, the J end by 4 bases, with 24 bases between. The CDR3 sequence is 18 residues long. Germline CDR1 reads DFQATT; CDR2 reads SNEGSKA (reference sequence). The CDR3, as DNA: TGCAGTGCTAGAGAAATAAGGCTAAGTCAGGATACATTCTATGGCTACACCTTC. It yields the protein CSAREIRLSQDTFYGYTF.

This clonotype has a count of ten or more. V and J are TRBV2 and TRBJ1-1, with TRBD1 identical over 9 bases. Germline V gene lookup returns CDR1 SNHLY and CDR2 FYNNEI. CDR3 length: 15 amino acids. V shed 6 bases and J 5 bases; nucleotides not matched to a gene: 10. The CDR3 is CASSAGTGPGTEAFF. The CDR3 nucleotides read TGTGCCAGCAGCGCAGGGACAGGGCCGGGAACTGAAGCTTTCTTT.

This clonotype was detected ten times or more. This sequence joins TRBV2 and TRBJ2-7; no clear D. V lost 0 bases and J 5 bases, leaving 5 bases between the germline ends. From germline, CDR1 is SNHLY and CDR2 FYNNEI. The CDR3 length is 12 residues. The CDR3 coding sequence is TGTGCCAGCAGTGAAGCAGGAAACGAGCAGTACTTC. Translation: CASSEAGNEQYF.

This clonotype came up many times. This chain links TRBV19 with TRBJ1-5; the match to TRBD1 covers 12 bases. After removal of 7 bases from V and 6 bases from J, the junction contained 7 bases not matched to a gene. Germline-derived CDR1 and CDR2 are LNHDA and SQIVND (reference sequence). The CDR3 loop spans 15 amino acids. The CDR3 bases are TGTGCCAGTAAGGGGGACAGGGGGCTTAGTCAGCCCCAGCATTTT. Its protein is CASKGDRGLSQPQHF.

This clonotype has a handful of counts. The rearrangement links TRBV12-3 or TRBV12-4 to TRBJ2-1; D call uncertain. Trimming took off 6 bases at V and 6 bases at J, with 12 bases between the two ends. The CDR3 covers 13 residues. The CDR3 DNA is TGTGCCAGCAGCTACTCACGTCGCAATGAGCAGTTCTTC. It translates to CASSYSRRNEQFF.

This clonotype was seen a handful of times. V gene TRBV19 combines with J gene TRBJ2-1; 10 nucleotides agree with TRBD1. V dropped 3 bases and J dropped 10; count of bases not matched to a gene: 9. Germline values: CDR1 LNHDA, CDR2 SQIVND (reference sequence). CDR3 length: 15 residues. CDR3 coding DNA: TGTGCCAGTAGTATCGGGACAGGGGCTGTGCGGGAGCAGTTCTTC. Amino acids: CASSIGTGAVREQFF.

This clonotype showed up many times. V is TRBV10-3 and J is TRBJ1-3; TRBD1 aligns across 7 bases. Trimming cost V 5 bases and J 2 bases; bases outside gene matches: 9. The germline gives CDR1 ENHRY, CDR2 SYGVKD. CDR3 length equals 16 residues. For the CDR3, the DNA is TGTGCCATCAGTAAGGGGGCCCCTGACGCTGGAAACACCATATATTTT. This gives the protein CAISKGAPDAGNTIYF.

This clonotype was found a few times. The rearrangement joins TRBV5-1 to TRBJ1-6; 11 positions agree with TRBD1. Trimming at V came to 3 bases and at J to 0 bases, leaving 5 bases not matched to a gene. Germline loops: CDR1 SGHRS, CDR2 YFSETQ. This CDR3 is 18 amino acids long. CDR3 amino acids: CASSWTGGVGSYNSPLHF. The CDR3 nucleotides are TGCGCCAGCAGCTGGACAGGGGGCGTTGGCTCCTATAATTCACCCCTCCACTTT.